This T cell receptor beta chain emerged from a study of T-cell reconstitution after alpha-beta-depleted transplantation in children. Study-wide results and caveats: A year post-transplant, T-cell counts and diversity derived mostly from newly produced T cells.

Trimming took 4 bases from V and 3 from J, leaving 17 bases between them. CDR1 is SGHRS, CDR2 YFSETQ, per germline. This CDR3 has 15 residues. As to this clonotype: Antigen specificity is unknown.

A library of TCRbeta sequences, prepared with unique molecular identifiers, was generated. TCRdb reprocessed the PCR reads via MiXCR and lists one record per CDR3 protein. Among around 580,000 distinct CDR3 sequences listed, over 20% were seen once. The V gene is TRBV5-1, the J gene TRBJ2-7; a possible D gene is TRBD2 (7 bases). This clonotype originated in a boy less than two years old with Wiskott-Aldrich syndrome, due to receive a stem cell transplant. Specimen: PBMCs, collected before TCRalphabeta/CD19-depleted stem cell transplant. This CDR3 reads CASSPSGGPYYEQYF. In DNA, the CDR3 is TGCGCCAGCAGCCCTTCCGGGGGGCCCTACTACGAGCAGTACTTC.